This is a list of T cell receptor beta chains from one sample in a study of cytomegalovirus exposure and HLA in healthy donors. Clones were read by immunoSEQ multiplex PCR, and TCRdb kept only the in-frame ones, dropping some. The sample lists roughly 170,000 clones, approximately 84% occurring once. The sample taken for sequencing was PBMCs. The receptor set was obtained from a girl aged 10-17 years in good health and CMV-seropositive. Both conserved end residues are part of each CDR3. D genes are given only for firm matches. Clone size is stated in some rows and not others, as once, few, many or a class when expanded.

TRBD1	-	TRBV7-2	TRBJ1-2	CASSPHGGQGAGYTF	TGTGCCAGCAGCCCGCACGGCGGACAGGGGGCTGGCTACACCTTC
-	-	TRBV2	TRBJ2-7	CASSTDRMYKQYF	TGTGCCAGCAGTACCGACAGGATGTACAAGCAGTACTTC
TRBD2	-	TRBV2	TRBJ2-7	CASRPRGTRHEQYF	TGTGCCAGCAGGCCCCGTGGGACTAGGCACGAGCAGTACTTC
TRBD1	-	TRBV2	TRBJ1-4	CASSLTGSTGEKLFF	TGTGCCAGCAGTCTGACAGGGAGCACAGGGGAAAAACTGTTTTTT
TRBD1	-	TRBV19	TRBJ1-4	CASSQPGQGYNEKLFF	TGTGCCAGTAGCCAACCGGGACAGGGTTATAATGAAAAACTGTTTTTT
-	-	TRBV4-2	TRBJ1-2	CAASGSYGYTF	TGTGCCGCCTCGGGATCCTATGGCTACACCTTC
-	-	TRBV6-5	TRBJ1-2	CASRGPVSYGYTF	TGTGCCAGCAGGGGGCCGGTCTCCTATGGCTACACCTTC
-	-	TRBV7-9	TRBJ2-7	CASSQDTNPSVQYF	TGTGCCAGCAGCCAGGACACAAACCCCTCTGTGCAGTACTTC
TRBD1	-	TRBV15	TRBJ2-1	CATSSRGRNEQFF	TGTGCCACCAGCAGCAGGGGGCGCAATGAGCAGTTCTTC
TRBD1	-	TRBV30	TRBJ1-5	CAWNRGGNQPQHF	TGTGCCTGGAACAGGGGAGGCAATCAGCCCCAGCATTTT
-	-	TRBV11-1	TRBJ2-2	CASSLLLNTGELFF	TGTGCCAGCAGCTTATTACTTAACACCGGGGAGCTGTTTTTT
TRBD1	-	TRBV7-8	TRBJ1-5	CASSRAGGSVGNQPQHF	TGTGCCAGCAGCCGGGCAGGGGGAAGTGTCGGCAATCAGCCCCAGCATTTT
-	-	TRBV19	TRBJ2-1	CASSSGLSYNEQFF	TGTGCCAGTAGTAGTGGGCTATCCTACAATGAGCAGTTCTTC
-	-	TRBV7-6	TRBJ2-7	CASSLVSAASNSYEQYF	TGTGCCAGCAGCTTAGTAAGTGCTGCGAGTAACTCCTACGAGCAGTACTTC
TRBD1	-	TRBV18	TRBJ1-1	CASSTRGDTEAFF	TGTGCCAGCTCAACCAGGGGGGATACTGAAGCTTTCTTT
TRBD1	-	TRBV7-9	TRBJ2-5	CASLQGQETQYF	TGTGCCAGCCTACAGGGGCAAGAGACCCAGTACTTC
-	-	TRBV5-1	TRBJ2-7	CASSLEGLSYEQYF	TGCGCCAGCAGCTTGGAAGGACTGTCCTACGAGCAGTACTTC
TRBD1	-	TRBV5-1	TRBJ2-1	CASSWAKGAEQFF	TGCGCCAGCAGCTGGGCCAAGGGGGCTGAGCAGTTCTTC
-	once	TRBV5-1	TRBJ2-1	CASSPWTTRDNEQFF	TGCGCCAGCAGTCCTTGGACCACCCGGGATAATGAGCAGTTCTTC
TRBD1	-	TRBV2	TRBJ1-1	CASRDRDSGPEAFF	TGTGCCAGCAGAGACCGGGACAGCGGCCCTGAAGCTTTCTTT
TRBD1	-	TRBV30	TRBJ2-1	CACNQWGQGLYNEQFF	TGTGCCTGTAACCAATGGGGACAGGGTCTCTACAATGAGCAGTTCTTC
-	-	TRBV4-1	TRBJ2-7	CASSQEVRPGSYEQYF	TGCGCCAGCAGCCAAGAGGTAAGGCCCGGGTCCTACGAGCAGTACTTC
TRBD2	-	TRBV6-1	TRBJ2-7	CASSEAGGTFYEQYF	TGTGCCAGCAGTGAAGCGGGGGGGACTTTCTACGAGCAGTACTTC
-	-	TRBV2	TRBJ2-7	CASASGTFYYEQYF	TGTGCCAGCGCCTCCGGGACATTTTACTACGAGCAGTACTTC
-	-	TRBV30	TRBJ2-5	CAWSGVGGARETQYF	TGTGCCTGGAGTGGGGTTGGGGGGGCTAGAGAGACCCAGTACTTC
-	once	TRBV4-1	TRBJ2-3	CASRAGQSTDTQYF	TGCGCCAGCAGGGCGGGGCAAAGCACAGATACGCAGTATTTT
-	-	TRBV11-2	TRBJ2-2	CASSLGQGTGGELFF	TGTGCCAGCAGCTTAGGCCAGGGGACCGGCGGGGAGCTGTTTTTT
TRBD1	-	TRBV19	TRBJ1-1	CASSYGTVNTEAFF	TGTGCCAGTAGCTACGGGACAGTGAACACTGAAGCTTTCTTT
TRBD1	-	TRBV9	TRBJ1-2	CASSVGQGTGNYGYTF	TGTGCCAGCAGCGTAGGTCAAGGGACAGGGAACTATGGCTACACCTTC
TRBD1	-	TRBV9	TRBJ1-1	CASSATGSEAFF	TGTGCCAGCAGCGCGACAGGGAGTGAAGCTTTCTTT
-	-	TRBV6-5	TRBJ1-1	CASSYGGSAFTEAFF	TGTGCCAGCAGTTACGGGGGGAGCGCATTTACTGAAGCTTTCTTT
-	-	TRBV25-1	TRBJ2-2	CASSESTGWTGELFF	TGTGCCAGCAGTGAATCAACAGGGTGGACCGGGGAGCTGTTTTTT
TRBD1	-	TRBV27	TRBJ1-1	CASSPRGGRTEAFF	TGTGCCAGCAGCCCTAGAGGGGGCCGAACTGAAGCTTTCTTT
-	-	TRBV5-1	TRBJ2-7	CASNQGFVNEQYF	TGCGCCAGCAATCAGGGGTTCGTCAACGAGCAGTACTTC
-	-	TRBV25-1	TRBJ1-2	CAGRTGYGYTF	TGTGCCGGCAGAACAGGTTATGGCTACACCTTC
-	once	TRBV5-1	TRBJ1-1	CASSWGGEGHSPAFF	TGCGCCAGCAGCTGGGGGGGGGAGGGACATTCGCCAGCTTTCTTT
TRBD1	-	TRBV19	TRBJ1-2	CASSITAGGNYGYTF	TGTGCCAGTAGTATAACGGCAGGGGGCAACTATGGCTACACCTTC
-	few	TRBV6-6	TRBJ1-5	CASSLPGGNQPQHF	TGTGCCAGCAGTCTGCCCGGGGGCAATCAGCCCCAGCATTTT
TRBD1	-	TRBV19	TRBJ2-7	CASRVGTGGEQYF	TGTGCCAGTAGAGTTGGGACAGGGGGCGAGCAGTACTTC
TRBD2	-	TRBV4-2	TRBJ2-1	CASSQEVSSGGQYNEQFF	TGTGCCAGCAGCCAAGAGGTCTCAAGCGGGGGTCAATACAATGAGCAGTTCTTC
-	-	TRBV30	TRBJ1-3	CAWSVQATGNTIYF	TGTGCCTGGAGTGTACAGGCAACCGGAAACACCATATATTTT
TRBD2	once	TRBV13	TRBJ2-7	CASSLGGGTDSYEQYF	TGTGCCAGCAGCTTAGGCGGGGGGACCGACTCCTACGAGCAGTACTTC
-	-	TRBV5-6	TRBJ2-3	CASSLARQGTDTQYF	TGTGCCAGCAGCTTGGCGCGGCAGGGGACAGATACGCAGTATTTT
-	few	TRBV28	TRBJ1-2	CASSTRGGVNYGYTF	TGTGCCAGCAGCACTCGGGGGGGGGTGAACTATGGCTACACCTTC
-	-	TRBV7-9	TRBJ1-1	CASSGWGRGTDTEAFF	TGTGCCAGCAGCGGGTGGGGGAGGGGGACTGACACTGAAGCTTTCTTT
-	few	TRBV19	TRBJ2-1	CASSMRGNEQFF	TGTGCCAGTAGTATGCGGGGCAATGAGCAGTTCTTC
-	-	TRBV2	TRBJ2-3	CASSPSADTQYF	TGTGCCAGCAGCCCCAGTGCAGATACGCAGTATTTT
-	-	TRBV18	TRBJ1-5	CASSPAGDQPQHF	TGTGCCAGCTCACCCGCGGGGGATCAGCCCCAGCATTTT
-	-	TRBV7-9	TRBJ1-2	CASSSPLEGYGYTF	TGTGCCAGCAGCTCCCCCCTCGAGGGCTATGGCTACACCTTC
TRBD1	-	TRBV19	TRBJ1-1	CASSIFGQGVMYTEAFF	TGTGCCAGTAGTATTTTCGGCCAGGGGGTCATGTACACTGAAGCTTTCTTT
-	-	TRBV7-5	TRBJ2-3	CARSLALTDTQYF	TGTGCCAGAAGCTTAGCGCTAACAGATACGCAGTATTTT
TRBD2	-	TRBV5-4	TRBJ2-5	CAMRGGQETQYF	TGTGCCATGCGGGGGGGCCAAGAGACCCAGTACTTC
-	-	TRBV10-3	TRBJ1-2	CAAGPREGGYTF	TGTGCCGCTGGTCCCAGGGAGGGTGGCTACACCTTC
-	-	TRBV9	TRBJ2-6	CASAPGDSGANVLTF	TGTGCCAGTGCCCCCGGGGACTCTGGGGCCAACGTCCTGACTTTC
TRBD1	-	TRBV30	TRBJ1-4	CAWSRQGNEKLFF	TGTGCCTGGAGTAGACAGGGGAATGAAAAACTGTTTTTT
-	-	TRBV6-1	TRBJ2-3	CASSGRVTDTQYF	TGTGCCAGCAGTGGGAGGGTTACAGATACGCAGTATTTT
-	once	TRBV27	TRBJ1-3	CASSSPGSGNTIYF	TGTGCCAGCAGTTCTCCCGGCTCTGGAAACACCATATATTTT